This is a list of T cell receptor beta chains from one sample in a study of blood T cell repertoires in COVID-19. Clones were read by immunoSEQ multiplex PCR, and TCRdb kept only the in-frame ones, dropping some. Of 130,000 or so clones in the sample, more than 80% are singletons; the top ten hold 4.3%. Sequencing input: peripheral blood. The receptors were gathered from a human donor in a cohort sampled during active COVID-19. The CDR3 runs from the conserved cysteine through the conserved F or W. D genes are given only for firm matches. Expanded clones get a size class; other rows say once, few or many, or leave the size out.

TRBV9,once,TRBJ2-5,16,-,CASSPAASSAPETQYF,TGTGCCAGCAGCCCGGCGGCATCTAGCGCCCCAGAGACCCAGTACTTC
TRBV6-6,-,TRBJ2-7,13,TRBD1,CASRPGGLYEQYF,TGTGCCAGCAGACCAGGGGGCCTCTACGAGCAGTACTTC
TRBV7-9,-,TRBJ2-2,14,-,CASRFTRDTGELFF,TGTGCCAGCAGGTTTACTCGAGACACCGGGGAGCTGTTTTTT
TRBV10-2,-,TRBJ1-4,15,TRBD1,CASRGQSAVNEKLFF,TGCGCCAGCAGGGGACAGTCGGCGGTGAATGAAAAACTGTTTTTT
TRBV5-1,-,TRBJ2-3,15,TRBD2,CASSFGLAGEGTQYF,TGCGCCAGCAGCTTTGGACTAGCGGGGGAGGGTACGCAGTATTTT
TRBV10-3,-,TRBJ1-2,15,-,CAISRGPTSPGGYTF,TGTGCCATCAGCCGTGGACCCACTTCGCCGGGGGGCTACACCTTC
TRBV11-2,-,TRBJ1-2,15,-,CASSSWTDPNYGYTF,TGTGCCAGCAGCTCGTGGACAGATCCTAACTATGGCTACACCTTC
TRBV7-2,few,TRBJ1-1,13,-,CASSLISAQEAFF,TGTGCCAGCAGCTTGATCTCGGCACAGGAAGCTTTCTTT
TRBV4-3,many,TRBJ2-6,16,-,CASSQEGHSGANVLTF,TGCGCCAGCAGCCAAGAGGGACACTCTGGGGCCAACGTCCTGACTTTC
TRBV10-3,-,TRBJ2-3,16,TRBD1,CAIRPPGQGAQGTQYF,TGTGCCATCAGACCCCCGGGACAGGGGGCGCAGGGTACGCAGTATTTT
TRBV6-5,-,TRBJ1-5,14,-,CASRPRQAYQPQHF,TGTGCCAGCAGACCTAGACAGGCTTATCAGCCCCAGCATTTT
TRBV6-6,-,TRBJ2-7,11,-,CASSPLYEQYF,TGTGCCAGCAGCCCCCTATACGAGCAGTACTTC
TRBV6-6,-,TRBJ1-1,14,-,CASSAPGEGTEAFF,TGTGCCAGCAGTGCCCCAGGGGAGGGAACTGAAGCTTTCTTT
TRBV18,-,TRBJ1-2,13,-,CASSTDDRNGYTF,TGTGCCAGCTCAACCGACGACAGGAATGGCTACACCTTC